Reported below is one TCR beta chain. Which antigen it targets is not known. Nothing much larger sits one base from this clone, and base qualities are not available. This specimen comes from a study of T cells in localized non-small cell lung cancer (TCRdb year 2020). For the wider study: T cell repertoires of hundreds of early-stage NSCLC patients were analyzed, with tumors being compared against uninvolved tumor-adjacent lungs. The cohort was made up of a few hundred treatment-naive NSCLC patients whose localized lung tumors had been resected. NSCLC patients had a mean age of approximately 66 years, and 120 to 150 were male and around 110 female.

TCR beta CDR3 regions were sequenced from DNA using the immunoSEQ Assay. Turning to the authors' computational methods: To compute T cell density, TCR beta template counts were normalized to usable DNA, which was estimated by amplifying housekeeping genes. The preseqR package was used to estimate richness by extrapolating to 400,000 templates for PBMC samples and to 120,000 templates for tissue samples. Clonality was defined by subtracting Pielou's evenness from one. Tissue-enriched TCRs were identified by differential abundance testing using productive amino-acid clonotypes, minimum total count 5 and alpha 0.1. The Jaccard Index and the Morisita Overlap Index were used to quantify repertoire overlap between compartments. TCR beta CDR3s were clustered by GLIPH together with public tetramer-defined viral CDR3s, and at least three viral sequences plus V-gene enrichment were required for viral motifs. TCRdb took this table from immuneACCESS and kept in-frame rearrangements with V and J called. Such tables lack part of the clones; where checked against another copy, unresolved V genes explain under half of the gap, and the rest is unexplained. V, J and clone size were drawn from that table, and D and trimming were deduced from the DNA. The sample records approximately 20,000 clones, about 91% of which are singletons. Of the sample, almost 8.5% falls within the top ten clones.

At diagnosis, peripheral blood, uninvolved tumor-adjacent lung and tumor were collected and were preserved as a mix of fresh-frozen and FFPE material. Blood samples were analyzed as peripheral blood mononuclear cells for TCR repertoire profiling. The germline V gene (reference sequence) specifies PRHDT as CDR1 and FYEKMQ as CDR2. V was cut back by 6 bases and J by 0 bases, leaving a gap of 6 bases between them. Measured from the cysteine to the phenylalanine, the CDR3 is 14 residues long. The kept DNA is CDR3 alone, 42 bases in frame from the first base. General study outcomes and caveats: Longer overall survival was associated with higher blood T cell density, whereas shorter survival was associated with higher adjacent-lung clonality. Of the top 100 tumor clones, a median of 57 were detected in paired uninvolved adjacent lung; around 30 were also among that lung's top 100. The highest T cell clonality was observed in uninvolved tumor-adjacent lung, where clonality exceeded that of tumor, suggesting that antigenic responses were more focused in uninvolved tumor-adjacent lung. Since the design was exploratory, TCR variables were selected using unadjusted p-values with no false-discovery rate correction. Because multi-region tumor sequencing was not performed, intratumor heterogeneity could not be ruled out.

The receptor was derived from a man aged 35 to 69 with stage I lung adenocarcinoma. The input for sequencing was peripheral blood, taken before any cancer treatment. Recombination connected TRBV13 to TRBJ2-6; too little of a D gene remains to name it. The CDR3 is CASSRRSGANVLTF. DNA sequence: TGTGCCAGCAGTCGCCGCTCTGGGGCCAACGTCCTGACTTTC. Extended through the reference TRBV13 and TRBJ2-6 proteins, this CDR3 yields the full variable domain: AAGVIQSPRHLIKEKRETATLKCYPIPRHDTVYWYQQGPGQDPQFLISFYEKMQSDKGSIPDRFSAQQFSDYHSELNMSSLELGDSALYFCASSRRSGANVLTFGAGSRLTVL.